This TCR beta chain appears in the sequencing data of a study of T cell repertoires in cytomegalovirus infection. The overall study: TCR beta signatures that were public indicated CMV infection and matching HLA type.

Whole-study findings and limits: Identification of carriers of CMV plus the relevant HLA was achieved through cumulative public TCR beta family frequency. HLA-C-restricted TCR beta clonotypes specific for CMV led the ex vivo response.

The trim removed 5 bases at V and 12 bases at J, leaving 14 bases unmatched. From germline, CDR1 is MNHGY and CDR2 SAAAGT. The CDR3 contains 14 residues. Using its own MiXCR run on the reads, TCRdb lists one record per CDR3 protein. The sample holds hundreds of thousands of distinct CDR3 sequences, roughly 16% seen once. About this clonotype: The antigen is undetermined. This sequence may be a read error, since a much larger clone differs from it by one base.

Sequenced: PBMCs. This chain uses TRBV6-8 with TRBJ1-1; TRBD1 agrees at 8 bases. The receptor was isolated from a human donor in good health (CMV status not recorded). Some clones in this sample may be carry-over from other donors' samples. CDR3 in DNA: TGTGCCAGCAGTCCCCAATCTGGCAGGGGGCAGCCTTTCTTT. It yields the protein CASSPQSGRGQPFF.